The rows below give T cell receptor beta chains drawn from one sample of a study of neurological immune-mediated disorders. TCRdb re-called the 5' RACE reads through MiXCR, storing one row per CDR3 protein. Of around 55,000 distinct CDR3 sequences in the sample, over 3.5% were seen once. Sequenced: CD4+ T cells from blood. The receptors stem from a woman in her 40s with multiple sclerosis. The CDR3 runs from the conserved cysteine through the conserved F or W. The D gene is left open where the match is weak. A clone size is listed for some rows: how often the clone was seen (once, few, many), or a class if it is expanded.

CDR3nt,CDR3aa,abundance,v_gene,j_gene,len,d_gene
TGCAGTGCCGCCGGGACGCGAGGGGAAAAACTGTTTTTT,CSAAGTRGEKLFF,many,TRBV20-1,TRBJ1-4,13,NA
TGCAGTGCTAGAGCGGATCGTAAACTAGCGGGGGCCGAGCAGTTCTTC,CSARADRKLAGAEQFF,many,TRBV20-1,TRBJ2-1,16,TRBD2
TGCGCCAGCAGCTTAAGACAGGGTGACGAAAAACTGTTTTTT,CASSLRQGDEKLFF,many,TRBV5-1,TRBJ1-4,14,TRBD1
TGCAGTGCTAGAGAGCCTAGCGGATATTACGAGCAGTACTTC,CSAREPSGYYEQYF,many,TRBV20-1,TRBJ2-7,14,TRBD2
TGTGCCAGCAGCGTATGGGACGGGGGCTACGAGCAGTACTTC,CASSVWDGGYEQYF,many,TRBV9,TRBJ2-7,14,NA
TGCGCCAGCAGCTTAGGGACAGTCCAGGAGCAGTACTTC,CASSLGTVQEQYF,many,TRBV5-1,TRBJ2-7,13,TRBD1
TGTGCCAGCAGTCGCAGTAACACTGAAGCTTTCTTT,CASSRSNTEAFF,many,TRBV2,TRBJ1-1,12,NA
TGTGCCAGCTCACCCAGTAGCAATCAGCCCCAGCATTTT,CASSPSSNQPQHF,few,TRBV18,TRBJ1-5,13,NA
TGCAGTGCTTTGGTGAACACTGAAGCTTTCTTT,CSALVNTEAFF,many,TRBV20-1,TRBJ1-1,11,NA
TGTGCCAGCAGCGGAGACAGCACTGAAGCTTTCTTT,CASSGDSTEAFF,NA,TRBV3-1,TRBJ1-1,12,NA
TGTGCCAGCAGTGCTGCGGGGGGGCCGGGGAATGAGCAGTTCTTC,CASSAAGGPGNEQFF,many,TRBV12-3/TRBV12-4,TRBJ2-1,15,TRBD2
TGCGCCAGCAGCATAGGGACTAGCCGCCTAGGGGAGCAGTTCTTC,CASSIGTSRLGEQFF,many,TRBV5-1,TRBJ2-1,15,TRBD2
TGCAGTGCTCCCGGGACAGGGGTAAACTCACCCCTCCACTTT,CSAPGTGVNSPLHF,many,TRBV20-1,TRBJ1-6,14,TRBD1
TGTGCCAGCAGCGTAGATGGGGGCATAAGCTATGGCTACACCTTC,CASSVDGGISYGYTF,many,TRBV9,TRBJ1-2,15,NA
TGCGCCAGCAGCTTGGGCACTTCTATCACAGATACGCAGTATTTT,CASSLGTSITDTQYF,many,TRBV5-1,TRBJ2-3,15,NA
TGTGCCAGCAGTGAAGTCCGGGGCTCCTATAATTCACCCCTCCACTTT,CASSEVRGSYNSPLHF,many,TRBV6-1,TRBJ1-6,16,NA
TGCGCCAGCAGCGCTCAGGGAGTCGCCTACAATGAGCAGTTCTTC,CASSAQGVAYNEQFF,many,TRBV5-1,TRBJ2-1,15,NA
TGTGCCAGCAGTGGACTAGCGGGGGGGCCGGCAGATACGCAGTATTTT,CASSGLAGGPADTQYF,many,TRBV5-5,TRBJ2-3,16,TRBD2
TGTGCCACCAGTGCTCACGGGGGTGAGCCCCAGCATTTT,CATSAHGGEPQHF,many,TRBV24-1,TRBJ1-5,13,NA
TGCGCCAGCAGGACGGGACATCTACACCGGAGCTCCTATAATTCACCCCTCCACTTT,CASRTGHLHRSSYNSPLHF,NA,TRBV10-1,TRBJ1-6,19,NA
TGCAGTGCTAGCTTCTACAGGGCGTTAGGGAATTCACCCCTCCACTTT,CSASFYRALGNSPLHF,many,TRBV20-1,TRBJ1-6,16,NA
TGCAGTGCTAGAGCCCTCCAGAAAGGGTACTACGAGCAGTACTTC,CSARALQKGYYEQYF,few,TRBV20-1,TRBJ2-7,15,NA
TGTGCCAGCAGTCCCGGCAGCGGTACTAATGAAAAACTGTTTTTT,CASSPGSGTNEKLFF,many,TRBV5-6,TRBJ1-4,15,NA
TGTGCCAGCAGCCAAGGGGAGGACCGGGCTGAAAAACTGTTTTTT,CASSQGEDRAEKLFF,many,TRBV3-1,TRBJ1-4,15,NA
TGCAGTGCTAGAGATCTAGGCAGGGGGACTAATGAAAAACTGTTTTTT,CSARDLGRGTNEKLFF,many,TRBV20-1,TRBJ1-4,16,TRBD1
TGTGCCAGCAGCGTAGATGGCAGGAAGGGCACCAATGAGCAGTTCTTC,CASSVDGRKGTNEQFF,many,TRBV9,TRBJ2-1,16,NA
TGCGCCAGCAGCACAGGGAAATTACGAGAGACCCAGTACTTC,CASSTGKLRETQYF,many,TRBV5-1,TRBJ2-5,14,NA
TGTGCCAGCAGTCCCGGGACAGGAGTTTACGAGCAGTACTTC,CASSPGTGVYEQYF,many,TRBV6-6,TRBJ2-7,14,TRBD1
TGTGCCAGCAGCTTACGGGCAGGGCCCAATGAGCAGTTCTTC,CASSLRAGPNEQFF,many,TRBV7-9,TRBJ2-1,14,NA
TGCGCCAGCAGCTTGGACGGCAGCAGAAATTCACCCCTCCACTTT,CASSLDGSRNSPLHF,many,TRBV5-1,TRBJ1-6,15,NA
TGCGCCAGCAGCAGCTCCGGGCCCAGGGGTGAGACCCAGTACTTC,CASSSSGPRGETQYF,many,TRBV5-1,TRBJ2-5,15,NA
TGCGCCAGCAGCTTGGCAGTGTTCTCCTACGAGCAGTACTTC,CASSLAVFSYEQYF,many,TRBV5-1,TRBJ2-7,14,NA
TGTGCCAGCAGCCTACAGGGTAACAATCAGCCCCAGCATTTT,CASSLQGNNQPQHF,many,TRBV5-5,TRBJ1-5,14,NA